The rows below give T cell receptor beta chains drawn from one sample of a study of cytomegalovirus exposure and HLA in healthy donors. Sequencing used immunoSEQ multiplex PCR; TCRdb keeps in-frame clones, though not all of them. Of around 170,000 clones listed, approximately 83% were seen once; the top ten hold 1.5% to 1.7%. Sequencing was carried out using PBMCs. Receptors originate from a woman aged 18-35 years in good health and CMV-seronegative. CDR3s include the opening cysteine and the closing phenylalanine or tryptophan. D genes are given only for firm matches. Part of the rows lack a size; the others show once, few, many or a class for expanded clones.

d_gene: TRBD1; j_gene: TRBJ1-2; v_gene: TRBV11-2; abundance: NA; CDR3aa: CASSLLPGQGYTF; CDR3nt: TGTGCCAGCAGTCTTTTACCGGGACAGGGCTACACCTTC
d_gene: NA; j_gene: TRBJ2-7; v_gene: TRBV19; abundance: NA; CDR3aa: CASSIGGQTYEQYF; CDR3nt: TGTGCCAGTAGTATCGGTGGACAGACCTACGAGCAGTACTTC
d_gene: TRBD2; j_gene: TRBJ2-1; v_gene: TRBV11-2; abundance: NA; CDR3aa: CASSLDRSGGVPSSYNEQFF; CDR3nt: TGTGCCAGCAGCTTAGATCGTAGCGGGGGGGTTCCCAGCTCCTACAATGAGCAGTTCTTC
d_gene: NA; j_gene: TRBJ2-3; v_gene: TRBV19; abundance: NA; CDR3aa: CASSTTDSEGTDTQYF; CDR3nt: TGTGCCAGTAGTACGACAGACTCCGAAGGAACAGATACGCAGTATTTT
d_gene: NA; j_gene: TRBJ1-3; v_gene: TRBV4-1; abundance: NA; CDR3aa: CASSQQASYSGNTIYF; CDR3nt: TGCGCCAGCAGCCAACAGGCGAGTTACTCTGGAAACACCATATATTTT
d_gene: NA; j_gene: TRBJ2-5; v_gene: TRBV5-5; abundance: NA; CDR3aa: CASSSLAGFQETQYF; CDR3nt: TGTGCCAGCAGCTCTCTAGCAGGTTTCCAAGAGACCCAGTACTTC
d_gene: TRBD1; j_gene: TRBJ1-1; v_gene: TRBV6-1; abundance: NA; CDR3aa: CASTRTGEVPEAFF; CDR3nt: TGTGCCAGCACCCGGACAGGGGAGGTACCTGAAGCTTTCTTT
d_gene: TRBD1; j_gene: TRBJ2-1; v_gene: TRBV4-1; abundance: NA; CDR3aa: CASRPGTGDGGEQFF; CDR3nt: TGCGCCAGCAGACCCGGGACAGGGGACGGCGGTGAGCAGTTCTTC
d_gene: NA; j_gene: TRBJ2-1; v_gene: TRBV5-1; abundance: NA; CDR3aa: CASSFFGGRTINNEQFF; CDR3nt: TGCGCCAGCAGCTTTTTCGGGGGGCGGACTATCAACAATGAGCAGTTCTTC
d_gene: TRBD1; j_gene: TRBJ2-2; v_gene: TRBV19; abundance: NA; CDR3aa: CASRTPLRGLSSSGELFF; CDR3nt: TGTGCCAGTAGAACTCCACTCAGGGGGTTGTCATCGTCCGGGGAGCTGTTTTTT
d_gene: TRBD1; j_gene: TRBJ1-2; v_gene: TRBV19; abundance: NA; CDR3aa: CASSMRGDRSYGYTF; CDR3nt: TGTGCCAGTAGTATGCGTGGGGACAGAAGTTATGGCTACACCTTC
d_gene: NA; j_gene: TRBJ2-5; v_gene: TRBV30; abundance: few; CDR3aa: CAWSTSGETQYF; CDR3nt: TGTGCCTGGAGTACCTCCGGGGAGACCCAGTACTTC
d_gene: TRBD1; j_gene: TRBJ1-5; v_gene: TRBV30; abundance: NA; CDR3aa: CAWRTGTGGNQPQHF; CDR3nt: TGTGCCTGGAGGACCGGGACAGGGGGAAATCAGCCCCAGCATTTT
d_gene: TRBD1; j_gene: TRBJ1-5; v_gene: TRBV6-1; abundance: NA; CDR3aa: CASSERGRQGSSNQPQHF; CDR3nt: TGTGCCAGCAGTGAGCGAGGTCGACAGGGATCTAGCAATCAGCCCCAGCATTTT
d_gene: NA; j_gene: TRBJ1-5; v_gene: TRBV27; abundance: few; CDR3aa: CASSLSINQPQHF; CDR3nt: TGTGCCAGCAGTTTAAGCATCAATCAGCCCCAGCATTTT
d_gene: NA; j_gene: TRBJ2-1; v_gene: TRBV9; abundance: NA; CDR3aa: CASSVTSGVRYNEQFF; CDR3nt: TGTGCCAGCAGCGTAACTTCGGGGGTTAGATACAATGAGCAGTTCTTC
d_gene: TRBD1; j_gene: TRBJ1-6; v_gene: TRBV5-1; abundance: NA; CDR3aa: CASSPQGQANSPLHF; CDR3nt: TGCGCCAGCAGCCCCCAGGGACAGGCTAATTCACCCCTCCACTTT
d_gene: TRBD1; j_gene: TRBJ1-4; v_gene: TRBV7-9; abundance: NA; CDR3aa: CASSLRTGPNEKLFF; CDR3nt: TGTGCCAGCAGCTTAAGGACAGGCCCTAATGAAAAACTGTTTTTT
d_gene: TRBD1; j_gene: TRBJ2-6; v_gene: TRBV5-1; abundance: NA; CDR3aa: CASSLEGTGYVLTF; CDR3nt: TGCGCCAGCAGCTTGGAGGGGACAGGCTACGTCCTGACTTTC
d_gene: NA; j_gene: TRBJ2-7; v_gene: TRBV2; abundance: NA; CDR3aa: CASSVLSSYEQYF; CDR3nt: TGTGCCAGCAGTGTTTTGAGCTCCTACGAGCAGTACTTC
d_gene: NA; j_gene: TRBJ2-7; v_gene: TRBV5-1; abundance: NA; CDR3aa: CASCRESHRDEQYF; CDR3nt: TGCGCCAGCTGCAGGGAAAGTCATCGCGACGAGCAGTACTTC
d_gene: NA; j_gene: TRBJ1-1; v_gene: TRBV21-1; abundance: NA; CDR3aa: CASSKSDRNHAMNTEAFF; CDR3nt: TGTGCCAGCAGCAAATCCGACAGGAATCATGCCATGAACACTGAAGCTTTCTTT
d_gene: NA; j_gene: TRBJ2-3; v_gene: TRBV5-1; abundance: NA; CDR3aa: CASGLTISTDTQYF; CDR3nt: TGCGCCAGCGGACTGACTATTAGCACAGATACGCAGTATTTT
d_gene: NA; j_gene: TRBJ1-1; v_gene: TRBV5-1; abundance: NA; CDR3aa: CASSWGGQKGTEAFF; CDR3nt: TGCGCCAGCAGCTGGGGAGGGCAGAAGGGGACTGAAGCTTTCTTT
d_gene: TRBD1; j_gene: TRBJ1-2; v_gene: TRBV4-1; abundance: few; CDR3aa: CASSQTDRGGGYTF; CDR3nt: TGCGCCAGCAGCCAAACCGACAGGGGTGGTGGCTACACCTTC
d_gene: TRBD2; j_gene: TRBJ2-2; v_gene: TRBV5-6; abundance: NA; CDR3aa: CASSREVGELFF; CDR3nt: TGTGCCAGCAGCCGGGAGGTCGGGGAGCTGTTTTTT
d_gene: NA; j_gene: TRBJ1-2; v_gene: TRBV11-2; abundance: NA; CDR3aa: CASSLGGGVDGYTF; CDR3nt: TGTGCCAGCAGCTTAGGAGGGGGGGTAGATGGCTACACCTTC
d_gene: NA; j_gene: TRBJ1-1; v_gene: TRBV28; abundance: NA; CDR3aa: CASSPATRVNTEAFF; CDR3nt: TGTGCCAGCAGTCCGGCGACGAGGGTGAACACTGAAGCTTTCTTT
d_gene: NA; j_gene: TRBJ2-7; v_gene: TRBV6-1; abundance: NA; CDR3aa: CASSEPTGEQYF; CDR3nt: TGTGCCAGCAGTGAACCCACCGGCGAGCAGTACTTC
d_gene: TRBD2; j_gene: TRBJ2-5; v_gene: TRBV2; abundance: NA; CDR3aa: CASKNGGLAGERETQYF; CDR3nt: TGTGCCAGCAAAAACGGGGGACTAGCGGGGGAGCGGGAGACCCAGTACTTC
d_gene: NA; j_gene: TRBJ1-4; v_gene: TRBV5-6; abundance: NA; CDR3aa: CASSSHNEKLFF; CDR3nt: TGTGCCAGCAGCTCCCATAATGAAAAACTGTTTTTT
d_gene: NA; j_gene: TRBJ1-3; v_gene: TRBV6-1; abundance: few; CDR3aa: CASSGGLSGNTIYF; CDR3nt: TGTGCCAGCAGTGGGGGGCTCTCTGGAAACACCATATATTTT
d_gene: NA; j_gene: TRBJ1-2; v_gene: TRBV25-1; abundance: NA; CDR3aa: CASSSLNYGYTF; CDR3nt: TGTGCCAGCTCGTCCCTCAACTATGGCTACACCTTC
d_gene: NA; j_gene: TRBJ2-1; v_gene: TRBV7-9; abundance: NA; CDR3aa: CASSLSANEQFF; CDR3nt: TGTGCCAGCAGCTTAAGTGCGAATGAGCAGTTCTTC
d_gene: NA; j_gene: TRBJ2-2; v_gene: TRBV5-1; abundance: NA; CDR3aa: CASSSYQATGELFF; CDR3nt: TGCGCCAGCAGCTCGTATCAGGCCACCGGGGAGCTGTTTTTT
d_gene: NA; j_gene: TRBJ2-2; v_gene: TRBV19; abundance: NA; CDR3aa: CASNTGFGGELFF; CDR3nt: TGTGCCAGTAACACAGGGTTCGGCGGGGAGCTGTTTTTT
d_gene: NA; j_gene: TRBJ2-5; v_gene: TRBV7-2; abundance: NA; CDR3aa: CASSPQETQYF; CDR3nt: TGTGCCAGCAGCCCGCAAGAGACCCAGTACTTC
d_gene: NA; j_gene: TRBJ1-1; v_gene: TRBV2; abundance: once; CDR3aa: CANRLERTNTEAFF; CDR3nt: TGTGCCAACCGTTTGGAGCGGACGAACACTGAAGCTTTCTTT
d_gene: TRBD2; j_gene: TRBJ2-5; v_gene: TRBV7-7; abundance: NA; CDR3aa: CASSLSGADQETQYF; CDR3nt: TGTGCTAGCAGCCTCAGCGGGGCAGACCAAGAGACCCAGTACTTC
d_gene: NA; j_gene: TRBJ1-4; v_gene: TRBV19; abundance: NA; CDR3aa: CASSRATNEKLFF; CDR3nt: TGTGCCAGTAGCCGCGCAACTAATGAAAAACTGTTTTTT
d_gene: NA; j_gene: TRBJ1-2; v_gene: TRBV21-1; abundance: NA; CDR3aa: CASSKHARDRANYGYTF; CDR3nt: TGTGCCAGCAGCAAACACGCCCGGGACAGGGCTAACTATGGCTACACCTTC
d_gene: NA; j_gene: TRBJ1-6; v_gene: TRBV28; abundance: once; CDR3aa: CASSRIAGRHSPLHF; CDR3nt: TGTGCCAGCAGCCGGATTGCAGGGAGGCATTCACCCCTCCACTTT
d_gene: NA; j_gene: TRBJ2-2; v_gene: TRBV6-5; abundance: NA; CDR3aa: CASRDGTGELFF; CDR3nt: TGTGCCAGCAGAGACGGGACCGGGGAGCTGTTTTTT
d_gene: TRBD2; j_gene: TRBJ2-3; v_gene: TRBV9; abundance: once; CDR3aa: CASSPGLAGGPRTDTQYF; CDR3nt: TGTGCCAGCAGCCCAGGACTAGCGGGGGGGCCGAGGACAGATACGCAGTATTTT
d_gene: NA; j_gene: TRBJ1-4; v_gene: TRBV7-9; abundance: NA; CDR3aa: CASSFDMGKLFF; CDR3nt: TGTGCCAGCAGCTTTGACATGGGCAAACTGTTTTTT
d_gene: TRBD1; j_gene: TRBJ1-4; v_gene: TRBV6-1; abundance: NA; CDR3aa: CASGEKTGTGLFF; CDR3nt: TGTGCCAGCGGAGAAAAAACCGGGACAGGTCTGTTTTTT
d_gene: NA; j_gene: TRBJ1-4; v_gene: TRBV15; abundance: NA; CDR3aa: CATSARQNEKLFF; CDR3nt: TGTGCCACCAGCGCCCGACAGAATGAAAAACTGTTTTTT
d_gene: NA; j_gene: TRBJ1-4; v_gene: TRBV5-1; abundance: NA; CDR3aa: CASSSGTDEKLFF; CDR3nt: TGCGCCAGCAGCTCGGGTACGGATGAAAAACTGTTTTTT
d_gene: NA; j_gene: TRBJ1-5; v_gene: TRBV4-1; abundance: NA; CDR3aa: CASSPDGGYQPQHF; CDR3nt: TGCGCCAGCAGCCCAGACGGGGGATATCAGCCCCAGCATTTT
d_gene: NA; j_gene: TRBJ1-5; v_gene: TRBV18; abundance: NA; CDR3aa: CASSPAGGVNQPQHF; CDR3nt: TGTGCCAGCTCACCAGCCGGGGGGGTTAATCAGCCCCAGCATTTT
d_gene: NA; j_gene: TRBJ1-5; v_gene: TRBV30; abundance: NA; CDR3aa: CAWSTGNNQPQHF; CDR3nt: TGTGCCTGGAGCACAGGGAACAATCAGCCCCAGCATTTT
d_gene: NA; j_gene: TRBJ2-7; v_gene: TRBV29-1; abundance: NA; CDR3aa: CSVSRTGDGNLQYF; CDR3nt: TGCAGCGTTTCGAGGACGGGAGACGGAAACCTGCAGTACTTC
d_gene: NA; j_gene: TRBJ1-2; v_gene: TRBV6-5; abundance: few; CDR3aa: CASSSRDNNYGYTF; CDR3nt: TGTGCCAGCAGTTCCCGGGACAATAACTATGGCTACACCTTC
d_gene: NA; j_gene: TRBJ2-3; v_gene: TRBV5-4; abundance: NA; CDR3aa: CASSSTRDSDTQYF; CDR3nt: TGTGCCAGCAGCTCAACCCGAGACTCGGATACGCAGTATTTT
d_gene: NA; j_gene: TRBJ2-2; v_gene: TRBV7-2; abundance: NA; CDR3aa: CASRNSAGAGELFF; CDR3nt: TGTGCCAGCAGAAACAGTGCCGGGGCCGGGGAGCTGTTTTTT